The present TCR beta chain was sequenced within a study of blood T cell repertoires in COVID-19. Original handling: Quantification of nucleated cells was approximated via reference gene primer amplification. Profiled with immunoSEQ multiplex PCR; TCRdb holds only in-frame clones, not every one. V, J and clone size are taken as reported in that table, and D and trimming were inferred from the DNA itself. Here the sample spans a few hundred thousand clones, nearly 90% being singletons. This CDR3 comprises 16 residues. Germline loops: CDR1 SGHVS, CDR2 FNYEAQ. Trimming at V came to 5 bases and at J to 4 bases, leaving 12 bases not matched to a gene. In terms of age and location, participants ranged from roughly 18 to 95 years and lived in about two dozen US areas. Donors in Cohort 3 who had recovered were those with two negative PCRs, healthcare professional clearance, or resolution of their symptoms.

The source material was PBMCs or T cells enriched from blood (not recorded which). This clonotype was obtained from a woman in her 30s who had recovered from COVID-19. The chain joins TRBV7-6 to TRBJ2-3; 7 bases align to TRBD1. The CDR3 sequence: CASSPKGGPRADTQYF. In DNA form, the CDR3 reads TGTGCCAGCAGCCCAAAAGGGGGCCCGCGTGCAGATACGCAGTATTTT.